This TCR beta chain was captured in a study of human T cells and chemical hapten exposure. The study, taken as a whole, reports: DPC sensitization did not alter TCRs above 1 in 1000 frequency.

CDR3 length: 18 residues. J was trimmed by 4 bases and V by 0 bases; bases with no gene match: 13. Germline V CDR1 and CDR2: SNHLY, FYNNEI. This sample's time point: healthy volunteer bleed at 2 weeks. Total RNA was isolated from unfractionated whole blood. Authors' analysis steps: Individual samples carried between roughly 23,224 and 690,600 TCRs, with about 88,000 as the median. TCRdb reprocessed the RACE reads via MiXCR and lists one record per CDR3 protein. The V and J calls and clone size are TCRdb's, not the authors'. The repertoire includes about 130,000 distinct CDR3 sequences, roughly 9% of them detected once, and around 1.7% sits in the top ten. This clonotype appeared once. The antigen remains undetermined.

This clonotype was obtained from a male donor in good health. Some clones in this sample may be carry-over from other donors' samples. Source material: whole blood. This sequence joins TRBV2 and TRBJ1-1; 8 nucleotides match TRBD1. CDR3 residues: CASSEALLRQGSSTEAFF. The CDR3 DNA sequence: TGTGCCAGCAGTGAAGCCCTTCTTAGACAGGGGAGCTCCACTGAAGCTTTCTTT.